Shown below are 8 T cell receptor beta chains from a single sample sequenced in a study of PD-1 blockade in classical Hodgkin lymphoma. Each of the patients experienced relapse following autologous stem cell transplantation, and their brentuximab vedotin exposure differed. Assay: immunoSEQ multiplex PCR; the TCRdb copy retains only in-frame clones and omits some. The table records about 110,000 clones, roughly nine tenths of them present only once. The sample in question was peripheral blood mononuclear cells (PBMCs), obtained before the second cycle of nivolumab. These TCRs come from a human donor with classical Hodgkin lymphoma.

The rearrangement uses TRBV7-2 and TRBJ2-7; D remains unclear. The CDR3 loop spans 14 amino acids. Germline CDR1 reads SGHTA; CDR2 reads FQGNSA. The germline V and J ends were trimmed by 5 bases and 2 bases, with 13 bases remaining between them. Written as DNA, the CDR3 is TGTGCCAGCAGCCAGGCCCTCGCTACCTACGAGCAGTACTTC. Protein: CASSQALATYEQYF.

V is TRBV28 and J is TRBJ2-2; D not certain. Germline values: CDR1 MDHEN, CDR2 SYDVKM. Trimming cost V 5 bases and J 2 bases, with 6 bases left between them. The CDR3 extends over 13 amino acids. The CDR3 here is CASSRTNTGELFF. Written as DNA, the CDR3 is TGTGCCAGCAGTCGGACCAACACCGGGGAGCTGTTTTTT.

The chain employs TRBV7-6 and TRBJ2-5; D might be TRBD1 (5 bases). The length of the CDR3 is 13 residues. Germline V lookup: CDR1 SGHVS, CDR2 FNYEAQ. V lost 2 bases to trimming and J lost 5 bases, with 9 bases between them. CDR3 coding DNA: TGTGCCAGCAGCTTACCTTCAGGGGAGACCCAGTACTTC. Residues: CASSLPSGETQYF.

The CDR3 nucleotides read TGCGCCAGCAGCCAAGAAGGAGGGTTCCTGCGAAACACCATATATTTT. Its protein is CASSQEGGFLRNTIYF. The chain has TRBV4-1 and TRBJ1-3, with no clear D. The ends were cut back, 0 bases at V and 5 bases at J, with 14 bases in the middle. Germline assignment: CDR1 MGHRA and CDR2 YSYEKL. This CDR3 spans 16 amino acids.

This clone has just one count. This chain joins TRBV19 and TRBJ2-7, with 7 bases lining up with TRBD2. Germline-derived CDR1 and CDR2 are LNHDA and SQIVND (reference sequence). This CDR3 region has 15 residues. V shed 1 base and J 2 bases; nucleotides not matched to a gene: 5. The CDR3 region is CASSIVGGSTYEQYF. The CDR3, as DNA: TGTGCCAGTAGTATAGTGGGCGGGAGCACCTACGAGCAGTACTTC. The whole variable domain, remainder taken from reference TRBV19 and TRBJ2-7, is DGGITQSPKYLFRKEGQNVTLSCEQNLNHDAMYWYRQDPGQGLRLIYYSQIVNDFQKGDIAEGYSVSREKKESFPLTVTSAQKNPTAFYLCASSIVGGSTYEQYFGPGTRLTVT.

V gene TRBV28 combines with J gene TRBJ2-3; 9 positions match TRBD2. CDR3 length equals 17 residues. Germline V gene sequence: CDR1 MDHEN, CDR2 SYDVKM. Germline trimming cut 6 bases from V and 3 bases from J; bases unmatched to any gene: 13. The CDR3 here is CASSSRLSGSRTDTQYF. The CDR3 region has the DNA TGTGCCAGCAGCTCCCGCCTTAGCGGGAGTAGGACAGATACGCAGTATTTT.

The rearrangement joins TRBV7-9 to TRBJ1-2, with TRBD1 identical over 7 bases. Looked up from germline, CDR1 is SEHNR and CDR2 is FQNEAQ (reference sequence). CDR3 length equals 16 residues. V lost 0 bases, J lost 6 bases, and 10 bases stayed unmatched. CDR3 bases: TGTGCCAGCAGCTTAGCGGACGGGGAAGGGGGCCATGGCTACACCTTC. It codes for CASSLADGEGGHGYTF.

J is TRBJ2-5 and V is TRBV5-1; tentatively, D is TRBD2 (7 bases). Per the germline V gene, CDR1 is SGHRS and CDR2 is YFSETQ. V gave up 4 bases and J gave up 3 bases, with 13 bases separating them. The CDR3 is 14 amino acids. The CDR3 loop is CASSPGRGEETQYF. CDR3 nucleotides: TGCGCCAGCAGCCCGGGGAGGGGGGAAGAGACCCAGTACTTC. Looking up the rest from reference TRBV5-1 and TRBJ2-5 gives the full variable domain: KAGVTQTPRYLIKTRGQQVTLSCSPISGHRSVSWYQQTPGQGLQFLFEYFSETQRNKGNFPGRFSGRQFSNSRSEMNVSTLELGDSALYLCASSPGRGEETQYFGPGTRLLVL.